These 6 T cell receptor beta chains share one sample of origin, sequenced in a study of T cells after yellow fever vaccination. TCRdb fed the 5' RACE reads into MiXCR, producing one record per CDR3 protein. The table lists hundreds of thousands of distinct CDR3 sequences, about 9.5% of them singletons, with about 20% in the top ten. The sequenced sample was PBMCs, obtained on the day of the first yellow fever vaccination. The receptors come from a man between 18 and 29 years old who received the YFV17D yellow fever vaccine.

The V call is TRBV18, the J call TRBJ1-1; a possible D gene is TRBD1 (5 bases). Germline V CDR1 and CDR2: KGHSH, LQKENI. The V gene lost 5 bases and the J gene lost 3 bases, with 16 bases spanning the gap. The CDR3 runs 15 residues. The CDR3 sequence is CASSFSGGSDTEAFF. The CDR3, as DNA: TGTGCCAGCTCATTTTCGGGGGGATCGGACACTGAAGCTTTCTTT.

There are many counts of this clonotype. The chain joins TRBV12-3 or TRBV12-4 to TRBJ1-6; D ambiguous. This CDR3 is built from 14 residues. V shed 5 bases and J shed 10 bases, with 15 bases lying between them. CDR3 residues: CASSRTAEGSPLHF. The CDR3 DNA is TGTGCCAGCAGTCGGACGGCTGAAGGGTCACCCCTCCACTTT.

CDR3 amino acids: CASSQWDWSEGDRGEQFF. CDR3 DNA: TGCGCCAGCAGCCAATGGGATTGGTCGGAGGGGGATCGAGGTGAGCAGTTCTTC. J is TRBJ2-1 and V is TRBV4-3, with D possibly being TRBD1 or TRBD2 (6 bases each). Looked up from germline, CDR1 is LGHNA and CDR2 is YSLEER. CDR3 size: 18 residues. V lost 2 bases and J lost 9, with 26 bases in between.

V gene TRBV5-1 combines with J gene TRBJ2-7, with 9 bases identical to TRBD2. Germline values: CDR1 SGHRS, CDR2 YFSETQ. The junction had 10 bases not matched to a gene; V was cut back by 3 bases and J by 3 bases. The CDR3 contains 16 residues. The CDR3 sequence is CASSSLEAGGYYEQYF. In DNA form, the CDR3 reads TGCGCCAGCAGCTCATTAGAGGCGGGGGGGTACTACGAGCAGTACTTC.

The chain is built from TRBV10-3 and TRBJ1-3; the D gene is possibly TRBD1 (5 bases). The CDR3 has 17 residues. Germline loops: CDR1 ENHRY, CDR2 SYGVKD. The V gene lost 5 bases and the J gene lost 3 bases, with 20 bases spanning the gap. The CDR3 region is CAISKPGLISVGNTIYF. In DNA form, the CDR3 reads TGTGCCATCAGTAAACCGGGACTGATATCGGTTGGAAACACCATATATTTT.

This clonotype has more than one count but fewer than ten. This rearrangement joins TRBV7-3 to TRBJ2-5; D unresolved. From germline, CDR1 is SGHTA and CDR2 FQGTGA. Trimming left V 1 base short and J 3 bases short, with 6 bases between. This CDR3 spans 13 amino acids. The CDR3 here is CASSLKGKETQYF. The CDR3 bases are TGTGCCAGCAGCTTAAAGGGCAAAGAGACCCAGTACTTC.